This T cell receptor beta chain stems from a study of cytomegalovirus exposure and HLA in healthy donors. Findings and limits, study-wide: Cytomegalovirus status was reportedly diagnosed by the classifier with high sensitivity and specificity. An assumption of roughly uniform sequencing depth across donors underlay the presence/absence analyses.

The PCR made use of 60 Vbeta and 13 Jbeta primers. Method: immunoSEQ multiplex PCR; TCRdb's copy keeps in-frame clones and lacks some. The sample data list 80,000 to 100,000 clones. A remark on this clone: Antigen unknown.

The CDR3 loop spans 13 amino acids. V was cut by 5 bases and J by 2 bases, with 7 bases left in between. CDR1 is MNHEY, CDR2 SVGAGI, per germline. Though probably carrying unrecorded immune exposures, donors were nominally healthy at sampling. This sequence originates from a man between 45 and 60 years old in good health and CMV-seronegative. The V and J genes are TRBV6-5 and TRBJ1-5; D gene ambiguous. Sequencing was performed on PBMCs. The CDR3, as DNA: TGTGCCAGCAGTCCCGGGGGCAATCAGCCCCAGCATTTT. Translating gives CASSPGGNQPQHF.